The clone carrying this TCR beta chain appeared a few times. Its specificity is unknown. This entry belongs to a study of identical twins. The study, taken as a whole, reports: While abundant cord blood beta clonotypes carried fewer insertions, memory repertoires showed no such pattern. Excess sharing by twins proved weaker in beta out-of-frame sequences.

A universal primer site arose from template switching, and cDNA bore unique molecular identifiers. MiXCR, applied by TCRdb to the 5' RACE reads, yields one record per CDR3 protein. The sample records around 1.7 million distinct CDR3 sequences, around 29% being singletons. The sequence came from a newborn girl in good health. The material sequenced was cord blood.

CDR3 loop: CASSQEPGQGNQPQHF. The CDR3, as DNA: TGCGCCAGCAGCCAAGAACCCGGGCAGGGCAATCAGCCCCAGCATTTT. The genes are TRBV4-1 and TRBJ1-5, with D unresolved. CDR3 size: 16 residues. The V gene lost 0 bases and the J gene lost 2 bases, with 11 bases spanning the gap. Germline CDR1 and CDR2: MGHRA and YSYEKL.